This TCR beta chain was retrieved from a study of CD8+CD57+ T cells in acquired aplastic anemia. Study background: DNA recovered from sorted CD4+ and CD8+ cells had a mean of approximately 3.2 ug.

Template material for TCR beta VDJ and CDR3 profiling consisted of genomic DNA. Via MiXCR, TCRdb re-called the reads, giving one row per CDR3 protein. The sample has about 270,000 distinct CDR3 sequences; roughly 50% are singletons. Findings of the study overall: A significant difference in CD8+ Simpson's diversity between patients and controls was not found.

Trimming at V came to 1 base and at J to 4 bases, leaving 5 bases not matched to a gene. The CDR3 is 15 amino acids. Germline V CDR1 and CDR2: SGDLS, YYNGEE. This clonotype appeared many times. No antigen is known for it. Sequenced input: sorted CD4+, CD8+, or CD8+CD57+ T cells (not recorded which) from PBMCs. V gene TRBV9 combines with J gene TRBJ1-1, with TRBD1 identical over 9 bases. This TCR was recovered from a human donor with severe aplastic anemia or a healthy control (not recorded which). The CDR3 loop reads CASSVSQGARTEAFF. CDR3 nucleotide sequence: TGTGCCAGCAGCGTATCACAGGGGGCGCGCACTGAAGCTTTCTTT. The whole variable domain, filled in from reference TRBV9 and TRBJ1-1, reads DSGVTQTPKHLITATGQRVTLRCSPRSGDLSVYWYQQSLDQGLQFLIQYYNGEERAKGNILERFSAQQFPDLHSELNLSSLELGDSALYFCASSVSQGARTEAFFGQGTRLTVV.